One sample yielded the 21 T cell receptor beta chains listed below, sequenced in a study of cytomegalovirus exposure and HLA in healthy donors. PCR amplification relied on 60 Vbeta primers (plus 13 Jbeta primers). Here immunoSEQ multiplex PCR was the method, and the copy in TCRdb shows in-frame clones only, minus some. Here the sample spans approximately 98,000 clones, around 74% being singletons. The specimen was PBMCs. These TCRs come from a male donor in good health and CMV-seronegative.

The CDR3 sequence: CASRGTSLYEQYF. The CDR3 DNA reads as TGTGCCAGTAGGGGGACTAGCCTCTACGAGCAGTACTTC. This chain connects TRBV19 to TRBJ2-7, with 9 bases identical to TRBD2. This CDR3 spans 13 amino acids. From germline, CDR1 is LNHDA and CDR2 SQIVND (reference sequence). The junction had 3 bases not matched to a gene; V was cut back by 6 bases and J by 3 bases. Filled out from reference TRBV19 and TRBJ2-7, the complete variable domain reads DGGITQSPKYLFRKEGQNVTLSCEQNLNHDAMYWYRQDPGQGLRLIYYSQIVNDFQKGDIAEGYSVSREKKESFPLTVTSAQKNPTAFYLCASRGTSLYEQYFGPGTRLTVT.

This clone was seen once. The rearrangement joins TRBV4-2 to TRBJ2-3; a weak D match, TRBD1 (6 bases). Germline V gene data show CDR1 as LGHNA and CDR2 as YNFKEQ. This CDR3 region has 18 residues. V was shortened by 0 bases and J by 2 bases, with 18 bases between the two germline ends. Written as DNA, the CDR3 is TGTGCCAGCAGCCAAGATGGGACAAGGGGTGGGACCACAGATACGCAGTATTTT. This translates into CASSQDGTRGGTTDTQYF.

The rearrangement links TRBV7-9 to TRBJ1-2; a possible D gene is TRBD1 (6 bases). This CDR3 spans 15 amino acids. Deletions cut 4 bases from V and 4 bases from J, with 16 bases between. The V gene's germline CDR1 is SEHNR and CDR2 FQNEAQ (reference sequence). CDR3 sequence: CASSSNRVYSYGYTF. The CDR3 DNA sequence: TGTGCCAGCAGCTCCAACAGGGTGTATAGCTATGGCTACACCTTC.

The chain carries TRBV7-8 and TRBJ2-2; 8 nucleotides align to TRBD1. Germline V lookup: CDR1 SGHVS, CDR2 FQNEAQ. Trimming at V came to 1 base and at J to 0 bases, leaving 1 base not matched to a gene. The CDR3 has 16 amino acids. CDR3 region: CASSLVQGANTGELFF. CDR3 nucleotide sequence: TGTGCCAGCAGCTTAGTACAGGGGGCGAACACCGGGGAGCTGTTTTTT.

The rearrangement joins TRBV7-2 to TRBJ1-4; D possibly corresponds to TRBD1 (5 bases). Trimming took 2 bases from V and 8 from J, leaving 18 bases between them. Germline V gene sequence: CDR1 SGHTA, CDR2 FQGNSA. The CDR3 runs 16 residues. CDR3: CASSLSLGQAGEKLFF. The CDR3 nucleotides are TGTGCCAGCAGCTTATCACTTGGCCAGGCAGGGGAAAAACTGTTTTTT.

The rearrangement links TRBV5-8 to TRBJ2-7, with a possible D match to TRBD1 (5 bases). The CDR3 has 11 residues. Germline CDR1 SGHTS, CDR2 YDEGEE. V was cut by 2 bases and J by 7 bases, with 7 bases left in between. CDR3: CASSFKGEQYF. The CDR3 nucleotides are TGTGCCAGCAGCTTTAAGGGGGAGCAGTACTTC. The full variable domain, its missing parts supplied by reference TRBV5-8 and TRBJ2-7, is EAGVTQSPTHLIKTRGQQATLRCSPISGHTSVYWYQQALGLGLQFLLWYDEGEERNRGNFPPRFSGRQFPNYSSELNVNALELEDSALYLCASSFKGEQYFGPGTRLTVT.

This clone has a handful of counts. The chain employs TRBV4-3 and TRBJ1-1, with a tentative D call TRBD1 (6 bases). Germline V gene lookup returns CDR1 LGHNA and CDR2 YSLEER. The V end was cut by 1 base, the J end by 2 bases, with 14 bases between. CDR3 length: 16 amino acids. CDR3 DNA: TGCGCCAGCAGCCAAGTTCCAGGGGCCGGTAACACTGAAGCTTTCTTT. This sequence encodes CASSQVPGAGNTEAFF.

This clone has a handful of counts. The chain combines TRBV5-1 with TRBJ1-1; D not certain. Trimming left V 3 bases short and J 1 base short, with 13 bases between. This CDR3 has 15 amino acids. Germline CDR1 SGHRS, CDR2 YFSETQ. The DNA for the CDR3 is TGCGCCAGCAGCTCACGAGGCAGAACGAACACTGAAGCTTTCTTT. This sequence encodes CASSSRGRTNTEAFF. The complete variable domain, with remaining parts taken from reference TRBV5-1 and TRBJ1-1, reads KAGVTQTPRYLIKTRGQQVTLSCSPISGHRSVSWYQQTPGQGLQFLFEYFSETQRNKGNFPGRFSGRQFSNSRSEMNVSTLELGDSALYLCASSSRGRTNTEAFFGQGTRLTVV.

The chain joins TRBV7-9 to TRBJ2-2; D is uncertain. The CDR3 spans 11 residues. Deletions cut 6 bases from V and 5 bases from J, with 4 bases between. The V gene's germline CDR1 is SEHNR and CDR2 FQNEAQ (reference sequence). The CDR3 bases are TGTGCCAGCAGGGAGACCGGGGAGCTGTTTTTT. Its protein is CASRETGELFF.

A word on this clone: An end of the junction does not agree with germline; a read error may underlie this. Other DNA sequences in the sample encode the same CDR3. This chain connects TRBV30 to TRBJ2-6; a possible D gene is TRBD1 (5 bases). The CDR3 runs 14 residues. Germline V gene lookup returns CDR1 GTSNPN and CDR2 SVGIG (reference sequence). The CDR3 region is CAWTPVSGANVLTF. DNA of the CDR3: TGTGCCTGGACCCCCGTCTCTGGGGCCAACGTCCTGACCTTC.

The V call is TRBV29-1, the J call TRBJ2-7, with TRBD2 identical over 9 bases. Unmatched junction bases numbered 10, after V lost 4 bases and J lost 3 bases. This CDR3 comprises 15 residues. CDR1 and CDR2 from the germline V gene are SQVTM and ANQGSEA. DNA of the CDR3: TGCAGCGTTGGCAATGGGCTAGCGGGGAGCTACGAGCAGTACTTC. Residues: CSVGNGLAGSYEQYF.

This chain connects TRBV29-1 to TRBJ2-5; perhaps TRBD2 as D (5 bases). The DNA end lines up better with TRBJ2-7; the J call may be wrong. CDR3 size: 16 residues. Germline-derived CDR1 and CDR2 are SQVTM and ANQGSEA. Here the CDR3 reads CSVDFIHGCGRDEQYF. CDR3 DNA sequence: TGCAGCGTTGATTTTATTCATGGGTGTGGGCGGGACGAGCAGTACTTC.

In this sample, this clone turned up a few times. The chain couples TRBV4-3 to TRBJ2-7; TRBD2 is a possible D gene (5 bases). The CDR3 consists of 15 residues. Germline V gene lookup returns CDR1 LGHNA and CDR2 YSLEER. The germline V and J ends were trimmed by 0 bases and 0 bases, with 9 bases remaining between them. CDR3 amino acids: CASSQDSTSSYEQYF. CDR3 nucleotide sequence: TGCGCCAGCAGCCAAGATTCCACTAGCTCCTACGAGCAGTACTTC.

This clone was detected once. V gene TRBV27 combines with J gene TRBJ2-5; D is possibly TRBD1 (6 bases). The V end lost 4 bases, the J end lost 2 bases, and 23 bases lay between the germline ends. The CDR3 length is 18 residues. CDR1 and CDR2 (germline): MNHEY, SMNVEV (reference sequence). CDR3: CASSSLHITGLRQETQYF. DNA of the CDR3: TGTGCCAGCAGTTCTCTTCATATCACAGGGCTTCGACAAGAGACCCAGTACTTC.

V usage is TRBV27 and J usage is TRBJ1-4, with 10 bases aligning to TRBD1. Per germline, CDR1 MNHEY and CDR2 SMNVEV (reference sequence). V lost 2 bases to trimming and J lost 8 bases; unmatched junction nucleotides: 5. The CDR3 is 15 residues long. As DNA, the CDR3 is TGTGCCAGCAGTTTAGCCGGGACAGGGGTCGAAAAACTGTTTTTT. It is translated as CASSLAGTGVEKLFF.

This clone was seen more than once but under ten times. V gene TRBV28 combines with J gene TRBJ1-1; 8 nucleotides align to TRBD1. With 5 bases clipped from V and 3 bases from J, the junction kept 20 bases outside the gene matches. This CDR3 has 19 residues. The germline gives CDR1 MDHEN, CDR2 SYDVKM. CDR3 bases: TGTGCCAGCAGTCTTACCTGGGGACAGGCGACTTCTTGGGACACTGAAGCTTTCTTT. Amino acids: CASSLTWGQATSWDTEAFF.

The table lists this clone with a count of one. The chain employs TRBV5-6 and TRBJ2-7, with 7 positions matching TRBD1. CDR1 SGHDT and CDR2 YYEEEE come from the germline V gene. The CDR3 has 14 residues. With 7 bases clipped from V and 4 bases from J, the junction kept 11 bases outside the gene matches. The CDR3 nucleotides read TGTGCCAGCGCCCCCGACAGGGAGATATACGAGCAGTACTTC. This codes for CASAPDREIYEQYF.

V gene TRBV28 combines with J gene TRBJ2-1, with 10 bases matching TRBD2. This CDR3 contains 15 residues. J was trimmed by 8 bases and V by 6 bases; bases with no gene match: 10. CDR1 and CDR2 (germline): MDHEN, SYDVKM. The CDR3 coding sequence is TGTGCCAGCAGATTAACTAGCGGGAAGATTGATGAGCAGTTCTTC. It codes for CASRLTSGKIDEQFF.

Only one count was recorded for this clone. The chain uses TRBV19 and TRBJ2-1; 11 positions agree with TRBD2. Trimming took 5 bases from V and 6 from J; bases not matched to a gene: 12. The germline CDR1 and CDR2 sequences are LNHDA and SQIVND (reference sequence). This CDR3 has 17 amino acids. The CDR3: CASSRISGRAIGNEQFF. The CDR3 region has the DNA TGTGCCAGTAGTCGAATTAGCGGGAGGGCCATCGGCAATGAGCAGTTCTTC.

The chain joins TRBV5-1 to TRBJ1-2, with D maybe TRBD1 (6 bases). The germline CDR1 and CDR2 sequences are SGHRS and YFSETQ. Trimming stripped 4 bases from V and 3 bases from J, with 10 bases between. The CDR3 spans 13 residues. The CDR3 loop is CASSKGGDYGYTF. The CDR3 nucleotides read TGCGCCAGCAGCAAAGGGGGGGACTATGGCTACACCTTC. The complete variable domain, with remaining parts taken from reference TRBV5-1 and TRBJ1-2, reads KAGVTQTPRYLIKTRGQQVTLSCSPISGHRSVSWYQQTPGQGLQFLFEYFSETQRNKGNFPGRFSGRQFSNSRSEMNVSTLELGDSALYLCASSKGGDYGYTFGSGTRLTVV.

The J gene is TRBJ2-5, the V gene TRBV7-3; the match to TRBD2 covers 13 bases. Germline trimming cut 4 bases from V and 3 bases from J; bases unmatched to any gene: 5. CDR1 and CDR2 (germline): SGHTA, FQGTGA. The CDR3 runs to 16 residues. The CDR3 sequence is CASSSPGLAGEETQYF. The DNA for the CDR3 is TGTGCCAGCAGCTCCCCAGGACTAGCGGGAGAAGAGACCCAGTACTTC.